A selection of T cell receptor beta chains follows, all from one sample in a study of cytomegalovirus exposure and HLA in healthy donors. Produced via immunoSEQ multiplex PCR; TCRdb's table is partial and in-frame only. The table has roughly 160,000 clones, 70% to 80% seen once. Sequenced: PBMCs. These receptors were taken from a man aged 40-49 years in good health and CMV-seronegative. CDR3s leave out the opening cysteine and the closing phenylalanine or tryptophan.

J: TRBJ2-7
V: TRBV5-4
CDR3: ASSLAREQY

J: TRBJ2-5
V: TRBV5-4
CDR3: ASSSSVQGRGETQY

J: TRBJ1-1
V: TRBV7-9
CDR3: ASSSTQGRTEAF

J: TRBJ2-5
V: TRBV25-1
CDR3: ASSAWGGTGVRLETQY

J: TRBJ2-3
V: TRBV5-1
CDR3: ASTPAGVPDTQY

J: TRBJ1-5
V: TRBV2
CDR3: ASSVGVGNQPQH

J: TRBJ2-1
V: TRBV25-1
CDR3: ASSDWRGPYNEQF

J: TRBJ2-1
V: TRBV2
CDR3: ASRGGLAGQPSYNEQF

J: TRBJ2-7
V: TRBV27
CDR3: ASSLVGAVYEQY

J: TRBJ2-1
V: TRBV7-3
CDR3: ASSDSTYNEQF

J: TRBJ1-2
V: TRBV7-6
CDR3: ASSPQTQGANGYT

J: -
V: TRBV5-1
CDR3: ASKGQYEQY

J: TRBJ1-6
V: TRBV9
CDR3: ASSVRGDVQHSPLH

J: TRBJ2-5
V: TRBV29-1
CDR3: SVDPTSAKKTQY

J: TRBJ1-5
V: TRBV11-2
CDR3: ASSLGTGDPPQWPQH